The present entry profiles one TCR beta chain with its context. Measured with immunoSEQ multiplex PCR; TCRdb has only the in-frame clones, and not every one. Here the sample spans a few hundred thousand clones, 80% to 90% being singletons. The data were obtained in a study of blood T cell repertoires in COVID-19. For the study at large: Both acute and convalescent COVID-19 samples were obtained from the United States, Italy and Spain.

Per germline, CDR1 SGHRS and CDR2 YFSETQ. CDR3 length equals 14 residues. With 9 bases removed from V and 5 bases from J, the gap between germline ends came to 20 bases. The participants were between roughly 18 and 100 years old and came from under 25 US areas. This receptor was obtained from a woman in her forties with acute COVID-19. Specimen: PBMCs or T cells enriched from blood (not recorded which). The chain couples TRBV5-1 to TRBJ1-1; D may be TRBD1 (6 bases). CDR3 sequence (DNA): TGCGCCACGGCAGGGGTCCCTGGGGGAACTGAAGCTTTCTTT. Protein: CATAGVPGGTEAFF. The whole variable domain, remainder taken from reference TRBV5-1 and TRBJ1-1, is KAGVTQTPRYLIKTRGQQVTLSCSPISGHRSVSWYQQTPGQGLQFLFEYFSETQRNKGNFPGRFSGRQFSNSRSEMNVSTLELGDSALYLCATAGVPGGTEAFFGQGTRLTVV.